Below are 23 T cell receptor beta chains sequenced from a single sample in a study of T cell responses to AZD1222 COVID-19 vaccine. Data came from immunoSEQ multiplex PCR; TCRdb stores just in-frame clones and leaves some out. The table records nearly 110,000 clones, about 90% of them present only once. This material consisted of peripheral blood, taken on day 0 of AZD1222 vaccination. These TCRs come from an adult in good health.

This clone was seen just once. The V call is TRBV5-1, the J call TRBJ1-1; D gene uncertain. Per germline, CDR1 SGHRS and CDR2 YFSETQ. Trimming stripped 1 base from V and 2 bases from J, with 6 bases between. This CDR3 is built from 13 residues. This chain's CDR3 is CASSLTLNTEAFF. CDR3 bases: TGCGCCAGCAGCTTGACACTTAACACTGAAGCTTTCTTT.

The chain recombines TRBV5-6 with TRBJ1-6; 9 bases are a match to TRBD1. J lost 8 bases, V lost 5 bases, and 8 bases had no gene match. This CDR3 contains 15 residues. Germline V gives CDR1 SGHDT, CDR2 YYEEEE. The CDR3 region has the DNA TGTGCCAGCAGTTCCGGGACAGGGCTGCATTCACCCCTCCACTTT. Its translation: CASSSGTGLHSPLHF.

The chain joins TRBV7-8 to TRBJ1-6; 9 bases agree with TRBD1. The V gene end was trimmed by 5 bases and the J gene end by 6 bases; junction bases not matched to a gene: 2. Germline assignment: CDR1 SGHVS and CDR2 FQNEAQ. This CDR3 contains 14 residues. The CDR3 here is CASSVDRGNSPLHF. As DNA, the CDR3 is TGTGCCAGCAGCGTGGACAGGGGTAATTCACCCCTCCACTTT.

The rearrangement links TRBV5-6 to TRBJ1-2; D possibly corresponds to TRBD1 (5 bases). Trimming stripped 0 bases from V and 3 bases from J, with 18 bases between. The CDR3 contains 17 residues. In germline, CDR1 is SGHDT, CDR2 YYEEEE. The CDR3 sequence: CASSLEAIGVGDYGYTF. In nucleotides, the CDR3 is TGTGCCAGCAGCTTGGAAGCGATCGGGGTGGGGGACTATGGCTACACCTTC.

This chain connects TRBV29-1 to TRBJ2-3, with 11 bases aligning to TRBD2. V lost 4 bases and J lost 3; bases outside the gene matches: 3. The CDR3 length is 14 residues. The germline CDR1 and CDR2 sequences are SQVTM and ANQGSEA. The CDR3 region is CSVVAGGWTDTQYF. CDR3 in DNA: TGCAGCGTTGTAGCGGGGGGGTGGACAGATACGCAGTATTTT.

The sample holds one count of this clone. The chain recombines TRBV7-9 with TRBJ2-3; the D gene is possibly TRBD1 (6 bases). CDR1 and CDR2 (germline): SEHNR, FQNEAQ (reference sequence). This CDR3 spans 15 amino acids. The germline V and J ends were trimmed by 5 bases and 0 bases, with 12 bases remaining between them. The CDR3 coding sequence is TGTGCCAGCAGCCCAGGGGATTATAGCACAGATACGCAGTATTTT. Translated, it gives CASSPGDYSTDTQYF.

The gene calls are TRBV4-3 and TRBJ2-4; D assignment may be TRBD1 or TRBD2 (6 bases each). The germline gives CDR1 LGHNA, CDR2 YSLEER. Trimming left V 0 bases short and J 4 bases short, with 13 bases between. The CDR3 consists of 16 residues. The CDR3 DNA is TGCGCCAGCAGCCAAGAACCGGGGGCAGGGAAAAACATTCAGTACTTC. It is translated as CASSQEPGAGKNIQYF.

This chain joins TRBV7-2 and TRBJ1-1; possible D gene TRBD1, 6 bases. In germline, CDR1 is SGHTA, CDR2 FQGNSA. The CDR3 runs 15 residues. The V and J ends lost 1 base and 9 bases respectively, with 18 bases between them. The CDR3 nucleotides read TGTGCCAGCAGCTTAGTTCAAACGCCCACAGGGAAAGCTTTCTTT. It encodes CASSLVQTPTGKAFF.

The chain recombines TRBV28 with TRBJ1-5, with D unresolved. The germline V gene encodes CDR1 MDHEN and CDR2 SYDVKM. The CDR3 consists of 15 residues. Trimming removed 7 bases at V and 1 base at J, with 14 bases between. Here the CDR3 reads CASTSSAWSNQPQHF. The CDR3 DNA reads TGTGCCAGCACTTCCTCTGCATGGAGCAATCAGCCCCAGCATTTT.

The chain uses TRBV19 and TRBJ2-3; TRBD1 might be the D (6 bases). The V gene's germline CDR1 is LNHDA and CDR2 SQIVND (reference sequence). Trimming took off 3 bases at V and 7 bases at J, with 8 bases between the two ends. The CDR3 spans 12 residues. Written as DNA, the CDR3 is TGTGCCAGTAGTATTACAGGGAATACGCAGTATTTT. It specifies CASSITGNTQYF.

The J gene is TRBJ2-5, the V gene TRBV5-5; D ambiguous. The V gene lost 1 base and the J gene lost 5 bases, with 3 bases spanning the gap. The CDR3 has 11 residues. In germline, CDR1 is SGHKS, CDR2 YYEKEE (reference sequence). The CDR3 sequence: CASSLSETQYF. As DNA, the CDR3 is TGTGCCAGCAGCTTGAGCGAGACCCAGTACTTC.

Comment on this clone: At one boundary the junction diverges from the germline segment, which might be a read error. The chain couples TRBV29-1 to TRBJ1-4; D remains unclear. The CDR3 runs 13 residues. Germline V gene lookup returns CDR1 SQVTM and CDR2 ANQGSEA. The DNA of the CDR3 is TGCAGCGTTGATTCGGGGTACAATGGAAAACTGTTTTTT. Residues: CSVDSGYNGKLFF. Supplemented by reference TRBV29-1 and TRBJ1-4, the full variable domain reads SAVISQKPSRDICQRGTSLTIQCQVDSQVTMMFWYRQQPGQSLTLIATANQGSEATYESGFVIDKFPISRPNLTFSTLTVSNMSPEDSSIYLCSVDSGYNGKLFFGSGTQLSVL.

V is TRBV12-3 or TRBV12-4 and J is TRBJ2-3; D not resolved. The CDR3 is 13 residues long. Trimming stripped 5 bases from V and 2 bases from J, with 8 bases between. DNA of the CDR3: TGTGCCAGCAGTCCCATAATCACAGATACGCAGTATTTT. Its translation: CASSPIITDTQYF.

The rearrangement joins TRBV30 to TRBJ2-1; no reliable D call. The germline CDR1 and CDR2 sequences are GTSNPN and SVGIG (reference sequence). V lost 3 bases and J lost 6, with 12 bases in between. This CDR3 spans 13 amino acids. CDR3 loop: CAWRGGWVNEQFF. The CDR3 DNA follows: TGTGCCTGGAGAGGCGGTTGGGTCAATGAGCAGTTCTTC.

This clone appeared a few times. The CDR3: CASSIRTGSSGNTIYF. Here the CDR3 DNA reads TGTGCCAGCAGCATCCGGACAGGGAGCTCTGGAAACACCATATATTTT. The chain uses TRBV7-2 and TRBJ1-3; 8 bases line up with TRBD1. In germline, CDR1 is SGHTA, CDR2 FQGNSA. CDR3 size: 16 residues. With V trimmed by 5 bases and J by 0 bases, 6 bases remained unmatched. The whole variable domain, filled in from reference TRBV7-2 and TRBJ1-3, reads GAGVSQSPSNKVTEKGKDVELRCDPISGHTALYWYRQSLGQGLEFLIYFQGNSAPDKSGLPSDRFSAERTGGSVSTLTIQRTQQEDSAVYLCASSIRTGSSGNTIYFGEGSWLTVV.

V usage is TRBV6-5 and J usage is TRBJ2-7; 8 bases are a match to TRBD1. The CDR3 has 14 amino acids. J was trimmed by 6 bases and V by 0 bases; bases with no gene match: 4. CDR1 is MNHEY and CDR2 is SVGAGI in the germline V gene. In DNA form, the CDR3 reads TGTGCCAGCAGTTACTCGGACAGGGATTTCGAGCAGTACTTC. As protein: CASSYSDRDFEQYF.

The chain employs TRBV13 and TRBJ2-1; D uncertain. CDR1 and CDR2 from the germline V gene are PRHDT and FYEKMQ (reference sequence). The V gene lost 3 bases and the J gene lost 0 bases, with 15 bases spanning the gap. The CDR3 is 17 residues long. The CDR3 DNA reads TGTGCCAGCAGCTTCATCACAGTCCCCAGCTCCTACAATGAGCAGTTCTTC. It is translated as CASSFITVPSSYNEQFF. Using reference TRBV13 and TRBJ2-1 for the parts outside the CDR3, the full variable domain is AAGVIQSPRHLIKEKRETATLKCYPIPRHDTVYWYQQGPGQDPQFLISFYEKMQSDKGSIPDRFSAQQFSDYHSELNMSSLELGDSALYFCASSFITVPSSYNEQFFGPGTRLTVL.

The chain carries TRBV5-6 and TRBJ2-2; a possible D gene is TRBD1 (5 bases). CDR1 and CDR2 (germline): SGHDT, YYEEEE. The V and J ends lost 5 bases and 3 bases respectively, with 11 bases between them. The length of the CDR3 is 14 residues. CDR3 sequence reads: CASRLTVDTGELFF. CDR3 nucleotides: TGTGCCAGCAGATTGACAGTAGACACCGGGGAGCTGTTTTTT.

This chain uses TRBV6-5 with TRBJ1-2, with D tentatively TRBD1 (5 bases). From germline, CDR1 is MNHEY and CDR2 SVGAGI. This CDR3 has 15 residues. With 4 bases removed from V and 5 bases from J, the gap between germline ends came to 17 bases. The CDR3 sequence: CASSSFLGVGYGYTF. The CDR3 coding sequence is TGTGCCAGCAGTTCTTTTTTGGGGGTGGGGTATGGCTACACCTTC.

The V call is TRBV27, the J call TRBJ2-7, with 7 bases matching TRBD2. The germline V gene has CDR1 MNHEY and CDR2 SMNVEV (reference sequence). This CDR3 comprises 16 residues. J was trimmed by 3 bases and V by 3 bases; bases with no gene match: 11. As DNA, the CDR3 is TGTGCCAGCAGTTTTATTCGGAGCGGGACGATCTACGAGCAGTACTTC. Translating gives CASSFIRSGTIYEQYF.

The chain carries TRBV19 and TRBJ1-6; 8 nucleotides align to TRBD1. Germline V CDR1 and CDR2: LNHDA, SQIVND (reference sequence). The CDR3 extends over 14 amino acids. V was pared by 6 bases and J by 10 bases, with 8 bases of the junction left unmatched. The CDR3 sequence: CASRSGQGRSPLHF. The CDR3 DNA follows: TGTGCCAGTAGAAGTGGACAGGGCCGGTCACCCCTCCACTTT.

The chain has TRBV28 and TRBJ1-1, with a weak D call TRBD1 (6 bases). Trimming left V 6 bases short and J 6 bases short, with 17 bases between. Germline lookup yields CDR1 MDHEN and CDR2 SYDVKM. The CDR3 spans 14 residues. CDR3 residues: CASRVGGKLSEAFF. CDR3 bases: TGTGCCAGCAGGGTAGGGGGTAAGTTGTCTGAAGCTTTCTTT.

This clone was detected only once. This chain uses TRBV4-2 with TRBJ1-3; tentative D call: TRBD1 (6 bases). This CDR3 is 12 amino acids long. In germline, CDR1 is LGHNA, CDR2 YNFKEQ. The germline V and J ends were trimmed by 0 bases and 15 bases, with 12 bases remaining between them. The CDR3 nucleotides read TGTGCCAGCAGCCAAGATCTGGGGGGGCCATATTTT. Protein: CASSQDLGGPYF.